This TCR beta chain was identified in a study of blood T cell repertoires in COVID-19. Losses at the gene ends were 4 bases for V and 3 bases for J; bases not matched to a gene: 8. CDR1 and CDR2 from the germline V gene are LNHDA and SQIVND (reference sequence). This CDR3 has 15 amino acids. Method: immunoSEQ multiplex PCR; TCRdb's copy keeps in-frame clones and lacks some. The sample records around 85,000 clones, almost 90% being singletons. The sequence derives from a woman older than 75 with active or convalescent COVID-19. Sequencing was carried out using peripheral blood. The chain uses TRBV19 and TRBJ2-7, with 8 bases that match TRBD1. The CDR3 protein is CASSTSGTGYYEQYF. Here the CDR3 DNA reads TGTGCCAGTAGTACCTCCGGGACAGGTTACTACGAGCAGTACTTC.